This T cell receptor beta chain was observed in a study of CD8 T cells in ankylosing spondylitis (TCRdb year 2017). Study-wide context: To find TCR variants linked to disease, the study profiled T cell receptor beta repertoires in ankylosing spondylitis patients and healthy donors. The full study cohort was made up of 25 ankylosing spondylitis patients and 108 healthy donors. Peripheral blood was sampled, and synovial fluid was additionally collected from ankylosing spondylitis patients. Paper-wide results and their limitations: The disease-linked clones had a CD8+ phenotype and were found at relatively low frequencies in peripheral blood. Blood from ankylosing spondylitis patients appeared to be characterized by a TCR beta motif composed of eight highly homologous amino acid variants. Some TCR beta motif variants had previously been reported in synovial fluid and blood of reactive arthritis patients, which suggested common disease-initiation mechanisms. Significant enrichment of the disease-linked clones was reported in matched synovial fluid samples from ankylosing spondylitis patients.

There are 16 amino acids in the CDR3, from cysteine to phenylalanine inclusive. Only CDR3 DNA is held: 48 bases, read in frame from base 1. V and J lose 5 bases and 0 bases, and a span of 14 bases separates them. CDR1 and CDR2 are read off the germline V gene (reference sequence) as DFQATT and SNEGSKA. On this clonotype: Its antigen target is currently unknown. No base-level quality is on record; no much larger clone is a single base apart.

Sequencing instrument: Illumina HiSeq 2500. TCR beta libraries were prepared by quantitative 5'-RACE with molecular barcodes. As for how the authors treated the data: A new computational method, built on a probabilistic model of VDJ rearrangement, was used to identify disease-linked TCR variants. TCRdb reprocessed the public reads (quality trimming at Q25 with fastp, clone calling with MiXCR) and kept in-frame beta chains. Each entry merges the rows of one CDR3 protein and shows their most common DNA and genes. TCRdb's processing, not the study's, gives the V and J calls here. Across this sample there are about 120,000 distinct CDR3 sequences, with around 13% seen only once. The ten largest account for 2.5% to 3.5% of the sample.

What was sequenced was blood, either unsorted or a sorted T cell fraction (not recorded which). The receptor comes from a female donor with ankylosing spondylitis or in good health (not recorded which). The sequence links TRBV20-1 to TRBJ2-6; no confident D gene assignment can be made. At the DNA level, the sequence is TGCAGTGCTCATACCGGGCTCTCCTCTGGGGCCAACGTCCTGACTTTC. Its amino acids are CSAHTGLSSGANVLTF.